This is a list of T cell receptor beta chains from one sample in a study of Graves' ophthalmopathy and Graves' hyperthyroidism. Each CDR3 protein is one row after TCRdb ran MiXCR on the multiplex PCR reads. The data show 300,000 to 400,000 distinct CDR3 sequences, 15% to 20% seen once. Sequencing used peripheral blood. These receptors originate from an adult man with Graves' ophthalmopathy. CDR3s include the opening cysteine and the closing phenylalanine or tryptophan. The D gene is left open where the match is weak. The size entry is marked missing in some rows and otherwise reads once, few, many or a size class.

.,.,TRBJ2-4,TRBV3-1,CASSQDSRRTKNIQYF,TGTGCCAGCAGCCAAGATTCACGGAGGACCAAAAACATTCAGTACTTC
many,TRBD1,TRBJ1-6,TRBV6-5,CASSSGTTGGYNSPLHF,TGTGCCAGCAGTTCTGGGACCACAGGGGGCTATAATTCACCCCTCCACTTT
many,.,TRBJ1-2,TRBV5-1,CASSLTDTYGYTF,TGCGCCAGCAGCTTAACAGATACCTATGGCTACACCTTC
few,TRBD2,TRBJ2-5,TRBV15,CATSEDSGSGLGTQYF,TGTGCCACCAGCGAAGATAGCGGGAGCGGTCTCGGGACCCAGTACTTC
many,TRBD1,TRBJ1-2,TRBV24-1,CATSETGVENYGYTF,TGTGCCACCAGTGAAACAGGGGTGGAGAACTATGGCTACACCTTC
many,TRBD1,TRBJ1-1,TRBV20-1,CSAIGQGIDTEAFF,TGCAGTGCCATCGGACAGGGAATCGACACTGAAGCTTTCTTT
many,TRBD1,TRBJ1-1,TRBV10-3,CAISEATGGSNTEAFF,TGTGCCATCAGTGAGGCGACAGGGGGCTCGAACACTGAAGCTTTCTTT
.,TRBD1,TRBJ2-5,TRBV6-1,CASSDWTGTAQETQYF,TGTGCCAGCAGTGACTGGACAGGGACGGCCCAAGAGACCCAGTACTTC
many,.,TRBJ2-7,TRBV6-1,CASSPRLSGVLSYEQYF,TGTGCCAGCAGTCCCCGCCTTTCAGGGGTCCTCTCCTACGAGCAGTACTTC
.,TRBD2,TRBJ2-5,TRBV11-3,CASSYLPGGTQYF,TGTGCCAGCAGTTATCTTCCGGGAGGGACCCAGTACTTC
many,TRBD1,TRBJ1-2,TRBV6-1,CASTRQGANYGYTF,TGTGCCAGCACCAGGCAGGGGGCTAACTATGGCTACACCTTC
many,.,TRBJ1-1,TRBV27,CASSPFRTGNTEAFF,TGTGCCAGCAGTCCGTTCAGGACGGGGAACACTGAAGCTTTCTTT
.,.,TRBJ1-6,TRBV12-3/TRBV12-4,CASSYSIVGSSYNSPLHF,TGTGCCAGCAGTTACTCGATTGTAGGAAGCTCCTATAATTCACCCCTCCACTTT
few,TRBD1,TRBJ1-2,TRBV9,CASSVGQGDNYGYTF,TGTGCCAGCAGCGTAGGACAGGGGGATAACTATGGCTACACCTTC
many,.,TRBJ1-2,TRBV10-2,CASSESGPTNYGYTF,TGCGCCAGCAGTGAGTCGGGTCCGACTAACTATGGCTACACCTTC
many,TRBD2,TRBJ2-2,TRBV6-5,CASSYTQGLAGELFF,TGTGCCAGCAGTTACACCCAGGGACTAGCGGGGGAGCTGTTTTTT
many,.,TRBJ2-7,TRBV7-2,CASSFPGLNLLYF,TGTGCCAGCAGCTTCCCCGGACTAAATCTGCTGTACTTC
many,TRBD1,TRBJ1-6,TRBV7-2,CASSVGQALGNSPLHF,TGTGCCAGCAGCGTCGGACAGGCTCTCGGTAATTCACCCCTCCACTTT
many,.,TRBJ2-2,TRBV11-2,CASSLLVATNTGELFF,TGTGCCAGCAGCTTATTGGTGGCAACGAACACCGGGGAGCTGTTTTTT
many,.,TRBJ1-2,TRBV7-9,CASSLGGRDPFYGYTF,TGTGCCAGCAGCTTAGGGGGACGGGACCCCTTCTATGGCTACACCTTC
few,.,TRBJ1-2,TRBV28,CASSLEAIYGYTF,TGTGCCAGCAGTTTAGAGGCGATCTATGGCTACACCTTC
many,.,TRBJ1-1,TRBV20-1,CSATRNTEAFF,TGCAGTGCTACAAGGAACACTGAAGCTTTCTTT
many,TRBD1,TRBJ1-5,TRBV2,CASSGDSYSNQPQHF,TGTGCCAGCAGTGGGGACAGTTATAGCAATCAGCCCCAGCATTTT
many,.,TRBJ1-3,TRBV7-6,CASSQTGNTIYF,TGTGCCAGCAGCCAAACAGGAAACACCATATATTTT
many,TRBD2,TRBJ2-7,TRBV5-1,CASSLVGLDYEQYF,TGCGCCAGCAGCTTAGTGGGACTAGACTACGAGCAGTACTTC
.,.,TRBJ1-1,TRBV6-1,CASGDTGRRMNTEAFF,TGTGCCAGCGGGGACACGGGACGGCGGATGAACACTGAAGCTTTCTTT
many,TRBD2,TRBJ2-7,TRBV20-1,CSASGRGSYEQYF,TGCAGTGCTAGCGGGAGGGGCTCCTACGAGCAGTACTTC
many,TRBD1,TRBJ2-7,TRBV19,CASSIRGPGQGFNEQYF,TGTGCCAGTAGTATAAGGGGACCGGGACAGGGCTTCAACGAGCAGTACTTC
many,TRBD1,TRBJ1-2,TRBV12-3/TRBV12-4,CASSSDPTGGNGYTF,TGTGCCAGCAGTTCAGATCCGACAGGGGGCAATGGCTACACCTTC
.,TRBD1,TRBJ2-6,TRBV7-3,CASSREGASGANVLTF,TGTGCCAGCAGCCGTGAGGGGGCATCTGGGGCCAACGTCCTGACTTTC
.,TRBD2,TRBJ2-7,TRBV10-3,CASRLAGADEQYF,TGTGCCTCCAGACTAGCGGGAGCTGACGAGCAGTACTTC
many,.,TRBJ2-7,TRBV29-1,CSVFWQGGYEQYF,.
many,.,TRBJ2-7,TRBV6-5,CASRQGSGSSYEQYF,TGTGCCAGCAGACAAGGGTCAGGGAGCTCCTACGAGCAGTACTTC
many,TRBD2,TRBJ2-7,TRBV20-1,CSHETGLAGLEQYF,TGCAGTCACGAGACGGGCCTAGCGGGGCTCGAGCAGTACTTC
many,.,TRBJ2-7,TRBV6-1,CASSLGGTSYEQYF,TGTGCCAGCAGCTTAGGAGGTACCTCCTACGAGCAGTACTTC
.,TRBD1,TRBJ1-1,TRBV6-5,CASSYFQGARSEAFF,TGTGCCAGCAGTTACTTTCAGGGGGCGCGCAGTGAAGCTTTCTTT
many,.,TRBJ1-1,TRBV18,CASSPRGLGTEAFF,TGTGCCAGCTCACCACGGGGGTTGGGCACTGAAGCTTTCTTT
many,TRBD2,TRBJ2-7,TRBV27,CASSPGLAGLKNEQYF,TGTGCCAGCAGTCCGGGACTAGCGGGATTAAAGAACGAGCAGTACTTC
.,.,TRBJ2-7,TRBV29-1,CSVERPGGSYEQYF,TGCAGCGTTGAAAGGCCCGGCGGCTCCTACGAGCAGTACTTC
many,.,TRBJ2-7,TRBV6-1,CASTRGNEQYF,TGTGCCAGCACCCGGGGGAACGAGCAGTACTTC